This T cell receptor (beta chain) was observed in a study of low-dose radiotherapy and immunotherapy resistance in tumors (dated by TCRdb to about 2022). About the full investigation: Patients in Cohort 1 were given 0.5 Gy per fraction every 2 weeks, and the prescribed total PTV dose was 6.5 Gy. Patients were given nivolumab as a 240 mg flat dose every two weeks and ipilimumab at 1 mg/kg every six weeks, with both drugs delivered intravenously. In Cohort 2, 1 Gy per fraction was delivered every two weeks, for a total of 13 Gy over 26 weeks. Eight patients were included in the translational analysis, namely three from the first dose cohort plus the first five from the second dose cohort. Patients took aspirin 300 mg orally once daily for four cycles, starting on cycle 1 day 1. Cyclophosphamide 200 mg/m2 was administered intravenously every two weeks, one day before each radiation and immunotherapy administration. The trial did not randomize participants into treatment groups.

Only a few counts were recorded for this clonotype. Its cognate antigen has yet to be identified. It may be a read error: a sequence one base away is much more abundant. Since the CDR3 does not end with the conserved phenylalanine or tryptophan, this likely comes from a read error. This sample was sequenced with an Illumina HiSeq 2500. First-strand cDNA was synthesized with Superscript III and a set of TRAV- and TRBV-specific primers, covering both TCRalpha and TCRbeta chains. TCRs were amplified for 15 to 20 PCR cycles with Phusion, using a constant-region primer paired with the adapter attached to the V primers. The isolated mRNA was amplified using the MessageAmp II aRNA Amplification Kit, with in vitro transcription performed for approximately 16 hours at 37 degrees C. The Dynabeads mRNA DIRECT Purification Kit was used to isolate the mRNA for TCR sequencing. Indexed Illumina adapters were added in a second Phusion PCR of 25 to 30 cycles, and the PCR products were purified with AMPure XP beads. In the original analysis: Custom Perl scripts pooled TCR sequences encoding the same protein, removed out-of-frame sequences and computed each clonotype's abundance. The analysis excluded TCR sequences that were supported by just one read. Among the metrics used to describe the repertoires were Shannon entropy, Gini index, clonality, richness, and the frequency of TCRs shared between repertoires. TCRdb reanalyzed the raw reads on its own, using fastp at Q25 for trimming and MiXCR for clone calling, and kept in-frame beta chains. Rows are combined by CDR3 protein, so each entry shows the most common genes and DNA. In this record, the V and J calls reflect TCRdb's handling and not the investigators' own analysis. The sample includes tens of thousands of distinct CDR3 sequences, with 25% observed a single time. 10% of the sample is held by the ten biggest clonotypes.

Per the publication, the time point label means: after trial treatment. The label giving this sample's treatment or condition can be read as: LDRT plus nivolumab, ipilimumab, low-dose cyclophosphamide and aspirin (RACIN trial). Donors were enrolled in RACIN, a single-arm phase I dose-escalation trial in which nivolumab, ipilimumab, aspirin, low-dose cyclophosphamide and low-dose radiotherapy were combined. Eligible patients had advanced, TIL-negative solid tumors. Germline trimming: 2 bases from V, 2 bases from J; junction bases outside gene matches: 5. The CDR3 is 17 residues long, counting both termini. Only CDR3 DNA remains: 51 bases, in frame from the first base. The CDR1 and CDR2 encoded by the germline V gene are MGHRA and YSYEKL.

This sample comprised PBMCs, obtained after low-dose radiotherapy plus immunotherapy. This receptor chain uses TRBV4-1 and TRBJ2-7; 14 bases in between match TRBD2. The TCR sequence derives from a male donor with prostate cancer. The CDR3 has the sequence CASSQRSGLAGAYEQYL. The bases read TGCGCCAGCAGCCAACGATCGGGACTAGCGGGAGCCTACGAGCAGTACTTA.